The 27 T cell receptor beta chains below come from one sample, sequenced in a study of T cell repertoires in cytomegalovirus infection. TCRdb passed the reads through MiXCR, listing each CDR3 protein once. The sample has about 69,000 distinct CDR3 sequences, around 30% seen once; the top ten hold 59%. These receptors are not linked to any known antigen. The sequences come from CD8+ T cells from cultured PBMCs, collected from culture after CMV antigen stimulation. These TCRs come from a human donor in good health (CMV status not recorded). Some clones in this sample may be carry-over from other donors' samples.

This clonotype appeared many times. The rearrangement links TRBV7-2 to TRBJ2-3, with unresolved D. Germline V CDR1 and CDR2: SGHTA, FQGNSA. The ends were cut back, 2 bases at V and 4 bases at J, with 19 bases in the middle. This CDR3 contains 17 residues. CDR3 sequence: CASSLQVTRRGPDTQYF. CDR3 in DNA: TGTGCCAGCAGCTTACAGGTGACACGAAGAGGCCCAGATACGCAGTATTTT. Drawing the rest from reference TRBV7-2 and TRBJ2-3, the complete variable domain is GAGVSQSPSNKVTEKGKDVELRCDPISGHTALYWYRQSLGQGLEFLIYFQGNSAPDKSGLPSDRFSAERTGGSVSTLTIQRTQQEDSAVYLCASSLQVTRRGPDTQYFGPGTRLTVL.

This clonotype was seen more than once but under ten times. The V call is TRBV7-6, the J call TRBJ2-3, with 11 bases lining up with TRBD1. CDR3 length: 16 amino acids. Germline CDR1 SGHVS, CDR2 FNYEAQ. V lost 5 bases to trimming and J lost 2 bases; unmatched junction nucleotides: 6. For the CDR3, the DNA is TGTGCCAGCAGCCCAGGACAGGGGGCCTACACAGATACGCAGTATTTT. Protein sequence: CASSPGQGAYTDTQYF.

This clonotype has more than one count but fewer than ten. Written as DNA, the CDR3 is TGTGCCAGCAGTTTATGGTTCGGGGAAGGGGGCAATCAGCCCCAGCATTTT. It codes for CASSLWFGEGGNQPQHF. The chain uses TRBV27 and TRBJ1-5, with a tentative D call TRBD1 (5 bases). The V and J ends lost 1 base and 2 bases respectively, with 15 bases between them. Germline V CDR1 and CDR2: MNHEY, SMNVEV (reference sequence). This CDR3 contains 17 residues.

J is TRBJ1-5 and V is TRBV27, with TRBD1 identical over 8 bases. The J segment lost 5 bases and the V segment lost 5 bases, leaving 5 bases of the junction unmatched. The CDR3 totals 14 residues. Germline assignment: CDR1 MNHEY and CDR2 SMNVEV (reference sequence). The CDR3 bases are TGTGCCAGCAGTCCCATGGGACAGGATCAGCCCCAGCATTTT. Translated: CASSPMGQDQPQHF.

This clonotype has ten or more counts. The chain has TRBV5-4 and TRBJ2-1; D is unclear. CDR3 length equals 16 residues. Trimming left V 0 bases short and J 0 bases short, with 10 bases between. Germline assignment: CDR1 SGHNT and CDR2 YYREEE (reference sequence). In DNA form, the CDR3 reads TGTGCCAGCAGCTTGGCGGGCTTGAGCTCCTACAATGAGCAGTTCTTC. Translation: CASSLAGLSSYNEQFF.

Only a few counts were recorded for this clonotype. V is TRBV6-1 and J is TRBJ2-7, with D perhaps TRBD2 (6 bases). The CDR3 loop spans 15 amino acids. Germline loops: CDR1 MNHNS, CDR2 SASEGT. Trimming shortened V by 6 bases and J by 3 bases, and 18 bases separated the two germline ends. The CDR3 DNA reads TGTGCCAGCAGGACCTTTAGCGGTGAGAACTACGAGCAGTACTTC. This translates into CASRTFSGENYEQYF.

The J gene is TRBJ2-1, the V gene TRBV6-2 or TRBV6-3, with TRBD2 matching 8 bases. Germline V lookup: CDR1 MNHEY, CDR2 SVGEGT. V lost 2 bases to trimming and J lost 12 bases; unmatched junction nucleotides: 12. The CDR3 is 15 amino acids. CDR3 nucleotides: TGTGCCAGCAGTTACCCAACTAGCGGTTTCACGGGGCAGTTCTTC. This codes for CASSYPTSGFTGQFF.

This clonotype came up many times. The chain has TRBV6-2 or TRBV6-3 and TRBJ1-5; D unresolved. CDR1 and CDR2 from the germline V gene are MNHEY and SVGEGT. This CDR3 has 14 amino acids. V gave up 3 bases and J gave up 1 base, with 7 bases separating them. CDR3 amino acids: CASSYWGSNQPQHF. Here the CDR3 DNA reads TGTGCCAGCAGTTATTGGGGAAGCAATCAGCCCCAGCATTTT.

This chain uses TRBV7-6 with TRBJ2-1, with 12 positions matching TRBD1. Germline V gene data show CDR1 as SGHVS and CDR2 as FNYEAQ. CDR3 length: 15 amino acids. The V segment lost 5 bases and the J segment 7 bases; nucleotides outside the gene matches: 6. The CDR3 loop reads CASSPRDRGQNEQFF. CDR3 sequence (DNA): TGTGCCAGCAGCCCCCGGGACAGGGGGCAAAATGAGCAGTTCTTC.

This chain links TRBV19 with TRBJ2-3; D is undetermined. V lost 1 base and J 6 bases, leaving 8 bases between the germline ends. This CDR3 contains 13 residues. Germline CDR1 LNHDA, CDR2 SQIVND (reference sequence). The CDR3 spells CASSIVTSDTQYF. DNA of the CDR3: TGTGCCAGTAGTATAGTGACGTCGGATACGCAGTATTTT.

This clonotype has more than one count but fewer than ten. This chain joins TRBV7-2 and TRBJ2-2; perhaps TRBD1 as D (6 bases). The V end lost 5 bases, the J end lost 6 bases, and 10 bases lay between the germline ends. The CDR3 runs to 13 residues. CDR1 and CDR2 from the germline V gene are SGHTA and FQGNSA. DNA of the CDR3: TGTGCCAGCAGCCCATGGACAGCCGGGGAGCTGTTTTTT. Its protein is CASSPWTAGELFF.

The chain joins TRBV28 to TRBJ2-5; D possibly corresponds to TRBD2 (5 bases). The CDR3 has 13 residues. The V gene's germline CDR1 is MDHEN and CDR2 SYDVKM. V was shortened by 6 bases and J by 7 bases, with 15 bases between the two germline ends. In DNA, the CDR3 is TGTGCCAGCAGGCCCACCAGAGGGAGGACCCAGTACTTC. Translated: CASRPTRGRTQYF. Looking up the rest from reference TRBV28 and TRBJ2-5 gives the full variable domain: DVKVTQSSRYLVKRTGEKVFLECVQDMDHENMFWYRQDPGLGLRLIYFSYDVKMKEKGDIPEGYSVSREKKERFSLILESASTNQTSMYLCASRPTRGRTQYFGPGTRLLVL.

This clonotype has more than one count but fewer than ten. The chain combines TRBV7-8 with TRBJ2-3; 14 bases line up with TRBD2. The J segment lost 2 bases and the V segment lost 5 bases, leaving 3 bases of the junction unmatched. The CDR3 length is 16 residues. Per the germline V gene, CDR1 is SGHVS and CDR2 is FQNEAQ. The CDR3 region is CASSQTSGRATDTQYF. The CDR3 DNA reads as TGTGCCAGCAGCCAGACTAGCGGGAGGGCCACAGATACGCAGTATTTT.

The rearrangement joins TRBV11-2 to TRBJ2-5; D unresolved. V lost 1 base to trimming and J lost 4 bases, with 16 bases between them. The CDR3 contains 16 residues. CDR1 is SGHAT, CDR2 FQNNGV, per germline. CDR3 in amino acids: CASSLGPDRWAETQYF. The CDR3 DNA follows: TGTGCCAGCAGCTTAGGACCGGACCGCTGGGCAGAGACCCAGTACTTC.

This clonotype was counted a few times. The J gene is TRBJ2-7, the V gene TRBV3-1; 10 positions agree with TRBD2. The germline V gene encodes CDR1 LGHDT and CDR2 YNNKEL (reference sequence). The CDR3 contains 15 residues. J gave up 6 bases and V 2 bases, and 7 bases lay outside the gene matches. This chain's CDR3 is CASSQSEREGGEQYF. The CDR3 DNA sequence: TGTGCCAGCAGCCAATCTGAGCGGGAGGGCGGCGAGCAGTACTTC.

This clonotype occurred a few times. The chain carries TRBV7-4 and TRBJ2-1, with D maybe TRBD2 (7 bases). V was shortened by 5 bases and J by 3 bases, with 20 bases between the two germline ends. The germline gives CDR1 SGHVT, CDR2 SQSDAQ. The CDR3 covers 17 residues. CDR3 sequence reads: CASSLNNGGRNYNEQFF. The CDR3 nucleotides read TGTGCCAGCAGCCTCAATAACGGGGGGCGAAACTACAATGAGCAGTTCTTC.

This clonotype was found many times. The chain uses TRBV10-3 and TRBJ1-4, with TRBD1 matching 7 bases. V gave up 3 bases and J gave up 6 bases; unmatched junction bases: 4. There are 14 residues in the CDR3. CDR1 is ENHRY and CDR2 is SYGVKD in the germline V gene. The CDR3 sequence is CAISDTDRDEKLFF. The CDR3 coding sequence is TGTGCCATCAGTGACACTGACAGGGATGAAAAACTGTTTTTT.

The CDR3 loop is CASSLTGGGNTQYF. CDR3 nucleotides: TGTGCCAGCAGCTTAACCGGGGGCGGGAATACGCAGTATTTT. The chain has TRBV7-3 and TRBJ2-3; D might be TRBD1 or TRBD2, each matching 6 bases. The V gene's germline CDR1 is SGHTA and CDR2 FQGTGA. With 0 bases removed from V and 7 bases from J, the gap between germline ends came to 11 bases. The CDR3 contains 14 residues.

The chain is built from TRBV11-2 and TRBJ1-1, with D perhaps TRBD1 (5 bases). CDR3 length equals 14 residues. Germline V gene data show CDR1 as SGHAT and CDR2 as FQNNGV. Trimming removed 6 bases from V and 4 bases from J, with 15 bases in between. This CDR3 reads CASRNGGGSTEAFF. In DNA form, the CDR3 reads TGTGCCAGCAGAAATGGGGGAGGGTCCACTGAAGCTTTCTTT.

The sample holds many counts of this clonotype. The chain recombines TRBV6-5 with TRBJ1-1; a possible D gene is TRBD1 (5 bases). This CDR3 region has 15 residues. In germline, CDR1 is MNHEY, CDR2 SVGAGI. V lost 0 bases and J 0 bases, leaving 8 bases between the germline ends. As DNA, the CDR3 is TGTGCCAGCAGTTACTCGGAGGGACTGAACACTGAAGCTTTCTTT. This codes for CASSYSEGLNTEAFF.

This chain links TRBV12-3 or TRBV12-4 with TRBJ1-1, with D unresolved. The V gene lost 2 bases and the J gene lost 0 bases, with 4 bases spanning the gap. The CDR3 spans 13 residues. CDR3: CASSLSMNTEAFF. The DNA of the CDR3 is TGTGCCAGCAGTTTAAGCATGAACACTGAAGCTTTCTTT.

This chain joins TRBV9 and TRBJ1-2, with TRBD1 matching 7 bases. This CDR3 spans 15 amino acids. V lost 3 bases and J lost 4; bases outside the gene matches: 9. CDR1 SGDLS and CDR2 YYNGEE come from the germline V gene. The CDR3 DNA follows: TGTGCCAGCAGCGATGCACACAGGGGAGGCTATGGCTACACCTTC. Residues: CASSDAHRGGYGYTF.

This sequence joins TRBV6-2 or TRBV6-3 and TRBJ2-1; 7 bases match TRBD2. Germline-derived CDR1 and CDR2 are MNHEY and SVGEGT. With 6 bases clipped from V and 7 bases from J, the junction kept 6 bases outside the gene matches. The CDR3 spans 13 residues. The CDR3 here is CASSRTSLNEQFF. In DNA form, the CDR3 reads TGTGCCAGCAGCCGGACTAGTTTGAATGAGCAGTTCTTC.

This clonotype was seen only a few times. The chain couples TRBV12-3 or TRBV12-4 to TRBJ2-1, with 7 nucleotides matching TRBD1. V gave up 6 bases and J gave up 11 bases; unmatched junction bases: 10. This CDR3 spans 13 amino acids. CDR3 amino acids: CASRNPTGEKQFF. CDR3 coding DNA: TGTGCCAGCAGAAACCCCACAGGGGAAAAGCAGTTCTTC.

In its sample, this clonotype was seen many times. This chain connects TRBV7-2 to TRBJ2-7, with D possibly TRBD2 on 6 matching bases. Trimming shortened V by 1 base and J by 3 bases, and 13 bases separated the two germline ends. The CDR3 covers 15 residues. Per the germline V gene, CDR1 is SGHTA and CDR2 is FQGNSA. The CDR3 spells CASSLEFGGDYEQYF. The CDR3 region has the DNA TGTGCCAGCAGCTTAGAGTTTGGCGGGGACTACGAGCAGTACTTC.

This clonotype was recorded once. The gene calls are TRBV5-6 and TRBJ2-7, with unresolved D. Germline-derived CDR1 and CDR2 are SGHDT and YYEEEE. V was shortened by 0 bases and J by 5 bases, with 6 bases between the two germline ends. The CDR3 length is 12 residues. The CDR3 loop is CASSLVFDEQYF. CDR3 DNA: TGTGCCAGCAGCTTGGTCTTCGACGAGCAGTACTTC.

This clonotype has at least ten counts. The V gene is TRBV12-3 or TRBV12-4, the J gene TRBJ2-2; 11 positions match TRBD2. CDR3 length: 16 amino acids. Trimming took 4 bases from V and 0 from J; bases not matched to a gene: 1. CDR3 loop: CASSYSGRANTGELFF. Written as DNA, the CDR3 is TGTGCCAGCAGTTATAGCGGGAGGGCGAACACCGGGGAGCTGTTTTTT.